The 4 T cell receptor beta chains below come from one sample, sequenced in a study of blood T cell repertoires in COVID-19. Generated by immunoSEQ multiplex PCR, the TCRdb table keeps only in-frame clones and is missing some. The table includes 30,000 to 40,000 clones, 70% to 85% detected once. The sample taken for sequencing was peripheral blood. The receptors derive from a woman aged 55 to 70 with acute or convalescent COVID-19.

The V gene is TRBV10-3, the J gene TRBJ1-1; D is unresolved. V dropped 3 bases and J dropped 0 bases, with 14 bases sitting between them. The CDR3 extends over 16 amino acids. CDR1 ENHRY and CDR2 SYGVKD come from the germline V gene. The CDR3 region is CAISEKELMMNTEAFF. Here the CDR3 DNA reads TGTGCCATCAGTGAAAAAGAGCTAATGATGAACACTGAAGCTTTCTTT.

The V and J genes are TRBV27 and TRBJ1-6; 8 positions agree with TRBD1. This CDR3 comprises 18 residues. The V gene end was trimmed by 4 bases and the J gene end by 6 bases; junction bases not matched to a gene: 14. Germline loops: CDR1 MNHEY, CDR2 SMNVEV (reference sequence). In DNA form, the CDR3 reads TGTGCCAGCAGTTCCATAGGTCGTCACGACAGGGGTAATTCACCCCTCCACTTT. This gives the protein CASSSIGRHDRGNSPLHF.

The rearrangement uses TRBV5-5 and TRBJ1-1; D gene ambiguous. The CDR3 has 11 amino acids. Trimming shortened V by 1 base and J by 8 bases, and 6 bases separated the two germline ends. Germline CDR1 and CDR2: SGHKS and YYEKEE (reference sequence). The CDR3 loop is CASSLRAEAFF. CDR3 sequence (DNA): TGTGCCAGCAGCTTGAGAGCCGAAGCTTTCTTT. The full variable domain, in which reference TRBV5-5 and TRBJ1-1 provide the parts outside the CDR3, is DAGVTQSPTHLIKTRGQQVTLRCSPISGHKSVSWYQQVLGQGPQFIFQYYEKEERGRGNFPDRFSARQFPNYSSELNVNALLLGDSALYLCASSLRAEAFFGQGTRLTVV.

The V call is TRBV7-3, the J call TRBJ1-6; tentatively, D is TRBD1 (6 bases). Looked up from germline, CDR1 is SGHTA and CDR2 is FQGTGA. The CDR3 is made up of 16 amino acids. V was pared by 1 base and J by 5 bases, with 12 bases between. The CDR3 DNA sequence: TGTGCCAGCAGCTTAAGTGGGGGCCTGAATAATTCACCCCTCCACTTT. Translating it yields CASSLSGGLNNSPLHF.